Listed below are T cell receptor beta chains from one sample, sequenced in a study of T-cell reconstitution after alpha-beta-depleted transplantation in children. In TCRdb, the PCR reads were re-called with MiXCR into one record per CDR3 protein. In the table there are about 980,000 distinct CDR3 sequences, about 29% of which are singletons. The source was PBMCs, mostly from graft donor cells, collected 360 days after TCRalphabeta/CD19-depleted stem cell transplant. The receptors come from a boy under two years old who had a stem cell transplant for SCID, so the T cells may come from the graft donor. The CDR3 runs from the conserved cysteine through the conserved F or W. D genes are given only for firm matches. Size tells how often a clone was seen (once, few, many) or the class of an expanded clone, and some rows leave it out.

D: NA
V: TRBV20-1
size: NA
length: 12
J: TRBJ2-7
DNA: TGCAGTGCTAGCGACCAGACGAACGAGCAGTACTTC
CDR3: CSASDQTNEQYF

D: NA
V: TRBV6-2/TRBV6-3
size: few
length: 12
J: TRBJ1-1
DNA: TGTGCCAGCAGCCCACAGGGATATGAAGCTTTCTTT
CDR3: CASSPQGYEAFF

D: NA
V: TRBV25-1
size: few
length: 16
J: TRBJ2-1
DNA: TGTGCCAGCAGTGGGTCCCAGGGTTTCTCCTACAATGAGCAGTTCTTC
CDR3: CASSGSQGFSYNEQFF

D: NA
V: TRBV12-3/TRBV12-4
size: NA
length: 11
J: TRBJ1-1
DNA: TGTGCCAGCACCGTCCGGGATGAAGCTTTCTTT
CDR3: CASTVRDEAFF

D: TRBD2
V: TRBV28
size: once
length: 16
J: TRBJ2-1
DNA: TGTGCCAGCAGGCCGGTACTAGCGGCCTCCTACAATGAGCAGTTCTTC
CDR3: CASRPVLAASYNEQFF

D: NA
V: TRBV20-1
size: few
length: 13
J: TRBJ2-2
DNA: TGCAGTGCTAGAGAGTACGTTACCGGGGAGCTGTTTTTT
CDR3: CSAREYVTGELFF

D: NA
V: TRBV27
size: NA
length: 14
J: TRBJ2-7
DNA: TGTGCCAGCGGAAAATATAGGCAGGGCCGCGAGCAGTACTTC
CDR3: CASGKYRQGREQYF

D: TRBD1
V: TRBV12-3/TRBV12-4
size: few
length: 15
J: TRBJ2-3
DNA: TGTGCCAGCAGTTCAACGGACAGGCACCCAGATACGCAGTATTTT
CDR3: CASSSTDRHPDTQYF

D: NA
V: TRBV27
size: NA
length: 15
J: TRBJ2-1
DNA: TGTGCCAGCAGTTTATATCCGGGGGACTACAATGAGCAGTTCTTC
CDR3: CASSLYPGDYNEQFF

D: NA
V: TRBV20-1
size: NA
length: 9
J: TRBJ2-7
DNA: TGCAGTGCCGGAAACGAGCAGTACTTC
CDR3: CSAGNEQYF

D: NA
V: TRBV20-1
size: NA
length: 13
J: TRBJ1-2
DNA: TGCAGTGCTAGAGAAGGGTCGGTCACAGAGAACACCTTC
CDR3: CSAREGSVTENTF

D: NA
V: TRBV27
size: few
length: 12
J: TRBJ2-4
DNA: TGTGCCAGCAGTCCTACTCAGGGCATTCAGTACTTC
CDR3: CASSPTQGIQYF

D: TRBD1
V: TRBV28
size: NA
length: 16
J: TRBJ1-1
DNA: TGTGCCAGCAGTTTAGGCCTGGGGCAGGGGGACACTGAAGCTTTCTTT
CDR3: CASSLGLGQGDTEAFF

D: NA
V: TRBV18
size: NA
length: 14
J: TRBJ2-7
DNA: TGTGCCAGCTCACCGGGGGTAAGGACCTACGAGCAGTACTTC
CDR3: CASSPGVRTYEQYF

D: NA
V: TRBV6-1
size: NA
length: 15
J: TRBJ2-3
DNA: TGTGCCAGCAGACGCACACCCCTTTGGACAGATACGCAGTATTTT
CDR3: CASRRTPLWTDTQYF

D: NA
V: TRBV4-3
size: NA
length: 15
J: TRBJ2-7
DNA: TGCGCCAGCAGCCAAGAGAGCAGGGTCGATTACGAGCAGTACTTC
CDR3: CASSQESRVDYEQYF

D: NA
V: TRBV20-1
size: NA
length: 14
J: TRBJ1-3
DNA: TGCAGTGCTAGACACTTTCCCGGAGGAAACACCATATATTTT
CDR3: CSARHFPGGNTIYF

D: NA
V: TRBV6-1
size: NA
length: 16
J: TRBJ1-2
DNA: TGTGCCAGCAGTCCAACTGGGGAGGGTCGATCGCGGGGCTACACCTTC
CDR3: CASSPTGEGRSRGYTF

D: NA
V: TRBV6-5
size: few
length: 13
J: TRBJ2-5
DNA: TGTGCCAGCAGTTACTTCGGGGGCAAGACCCAGTACTTC
CDR3: CASSYFGGKTQYF

D: NA
V: TRBV21-1
size: NA
length: 16
J: TRBJ2-4
DNA: TGTGCCAGCAGCGGTCAGGAGTTTATAGCCAAAAACATTCAGTACTTC
CDR3: CASSGQEFIAKNIQYF

D: NA
V: TRBV10-3
size: NA
length: 15
J: TRBJ2-7
DNA: TGTGCCATCAGTCCCCGGGCTCTTAGCTCCTACGAGCAGTACTTC
CDR3: CAISPRALSSYEQYF

D: TRBD2
V: TRBV5-1
size: many
length: 13
J: TRBJ2-5
DNA: TGTGCCAGCAGCCGCGGGGGGCAAGAGACCCAGTACTTC
CDR3: CASSRGGQETQYF

D: TRBD1
V: TRBV9
size: few
length: 15
J: TRBJ2-1
DNA: TGTGCCAGCAGCGTAGAGGGGGCTTGGAACAATGAGCAGTTCTTC
CDR3: CASSVEGAWNNEQFF

D: TRBD2
V: TRBV5-1
size: NA
length: 14
J: TRBJ2-1
DNA: TGCGCCAGCAGCTTCCTTAGCGGGGGAAATGAGCAGTTCTTC
CDR3: CASSFLSGGNEQFF

D: NA
V: TRBV11-2
size: NA
length: 14
J: TRBJ2-5
DNA: TGTGCCAGCAGCTTTTACCCTAGTAAAGAGACCCAGTACTTC
CDR3: CASSFYPSKETQYF

D: TRBD1
V: TRBV4-1
size: NA
length: 16
J: TRBJ1-2
DNA: TGCGCCAGCAGCCAGGCTTCGGGGACAGGGAACTATGGCTACACCTTC
CDR3: CASSQASGTGNYGYTF

D: TRBD1
V: TRBV6-2/TRBV6-3
size: few
length: 16
J: TRBJ1-6
DNA: TGTGCCAGCAGACCCCTTGACAGGGCGGGAGTGTCGCCCCTCCACTTT
CDR3: CASRPLDRAGVSPLHF

D: NA
V: TRBV12-3/TRBV12-4
size: few
length: 15
J: TRBJ1-1
DNA: TGTGCCAGCAGTCGACGGGGGGGGAGGATCACTGAAGCTTTCTTT
CDR3: CASSRRGGRITEAFF

D: NA
V: TRBV5-1
size: NA
length: 16
J: TRBJ1-2
DNA: TGCGCCAGCAGCCCGGGGCAGAACCTTCCTAACTATGGCTACACCTTC
CDR3: CASSPGQNLPNYGYTF

D: NA
V: TRBV6-1
size: NA
length: 13
J: TRBJ2-5
DNA: TGTGCCAGCCGGGACGGGGAACAAGAGACCCAGTACTTC
CDR3: CASRDGEQETQYF

D: NA
V: TRBV2
size: NA
length: 13
J: TRBJ2-1
DNA: TGTGCCAGCGATCGGGGGCGGCTAAGCGAGCAGTTCTTC
CDR3: CASDRGRLSEQFF

D: NA
V: TRBV16
size: NA
length: 15
J: TRBJ1-3
DNA: TGTGCCAGCAGCCAATCGCGCGTCTCTGGAAACACCATATATTTT
CDR3: CASSQSRVSGNTIYF

D: NA
V: TRBV5-1
size: NA
length: 13
J: TRBJ1-3
DNA: TGCGCCAGCAGCGGGACCGCTGGAAACACCACATATTTT
CDR3: CASSGTAGNTTYF

D: NA
V: TRBV5-1
size: NA
length: 16
J: TRBJ1-2
DNA: TGCGCCAGCAGCTTGTCGGGCCAGGTTCACCTCTATGGCTACACCTTC
CDR3: CASSLSGQVHLYGYTF

D: TRBD2
V: TRBV5-1
size: NA
length: 13
J: TRBJ2-5
DNA: TGCGCCAGCAGCTTGCTTAGCGGGGAGACCCAGTACTTC
CDR3: CASSLLSGETQYF

D: TRBD1
V: TRBV7-8
size: NA
length: 16
J: TRBJ1-4
DNA: TGTGCCAGCAGCTCCGGACAGGGGGGCACTAATGAAAAACTGTTTTTT
CDR3: CASSSGQGGTNEKLFF

D: NA
V: TRBV2
size: NA
length: 14
J: TRBJ2-7
DNA: TGTGCCAGCAGCGTCCCTCCAGGGGGGTACGAGCAGTACTTC
CDR3: CASSVPPGGYEQYF

D: NA
V: TRBV9
size: NA
length: 14
J: TRBJ1-1
DNA: TGTGCCAGCAGCGTAGGCCCGGTGAACACTGAAGCTTTCTTT
CDR3: CASSVGPVNTEAFF

D: NA
V: TRBV7-6
size: NA
length: 15
J: TRBJ1-1
DNA: TGTGCCAGCAGCTTAGCTGGCACCCTGAACACTGAAGCTTTCTTT
CDR3: CASSLAGTLNTEAFF

D: TRBD1
V: TRBV28
size: NA
length: 13
J: TRBJ1-1
DNA: TGTGCCAGCACAGGACAGGGGATGACTGAAGCTTTCTTT
CDR3: CASTGQGMTEAFF

D: NA
V: TRBV12-3/TRBV12-4
size: few
length: 11
J: TRBJ1-2
DNA: TGTGCCTCCTGGGGAGTTTATGGCTACACCTTC
CDR3: CASWGVYGYTF

D: TRBD2
V: TRBV4-3
size: NA
length: 17
J: TRBJ2-3
DNA: TGCGCCAGCAGCCAAGAATTCGACGGGGGGGCCTCAGATACGCAGTATTTT
CDR3: CASSQEFDGGASDTQYF